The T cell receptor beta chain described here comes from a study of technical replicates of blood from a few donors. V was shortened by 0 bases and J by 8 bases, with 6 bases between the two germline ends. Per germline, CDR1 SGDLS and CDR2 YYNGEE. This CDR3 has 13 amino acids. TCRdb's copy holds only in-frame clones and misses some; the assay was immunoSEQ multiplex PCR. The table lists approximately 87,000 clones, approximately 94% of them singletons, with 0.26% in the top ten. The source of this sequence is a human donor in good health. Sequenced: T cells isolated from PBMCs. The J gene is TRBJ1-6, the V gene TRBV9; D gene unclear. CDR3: CASSVAVDSPLHF. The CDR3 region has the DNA TGTGCCAGCAGCGTAGCCGTTGATTCACCCCTCCACTTT.